These T cell receptor beta chains were read from a single sample in a study of blood T cell repertoires in COVID-19. Clones were read by immunoSEQ multiplex PCR, and TCRdb kept only the in-frame ones, dropping some. The sample has over 120,000 clones; about four fifths are singletons. Sequenced sample: peripheral blood. Every receptor here comes from a human donor in a cohort sampled during active COVID-19. Both conserved end residues are part of each CDR3. A D gene is named only where the DNA matches it firmly. Some rows have no size entry. The others give once, few or many, or a class for an expanded clone.

V gene	J gene	D gene	clone size	CDR3 protein	CDR3 DNA
TRBV25-1	TRBJ1-5	NA	few	CASSPQGLHQPQHF	TGTGCCAGCAGTCCCCAGGGGCTCCATCAGCCCCAGCATTTT
TRBV6-7	TRBJ1-3	NA	NA	CASSLPNRDGNTIYF	TGTGCCAGCAGTTTACCCAACAGGGACGGAAACACCATATATTTT
TRBV3-1/TRBV3-2	TRBJ1-2	TRBD1	NA	CASSHRDRGNYGYTF	TGTGCCAGCAGTCACCGGGACAGGGGTAACTATGGCTACACCTTC
TRBV18	TRBJ2-1	TRBD2	NA	CASSPPAGVYNEQFF	TGTGCCAGCTCACCACCAGCGGGAGTGTACAATGAGCAGTTCTTC
TRBV19	TRBJ2-3	TRBD2	NA	CASSLGTSGRASTDTQYF	TGTGCCAGTAGTCTCGGGACTAGCGGGAGAGCTAGCACAGATACGCAGTATTTT
TRBV21-1	TRBJ2-7	NA	NA	CASSKEVGHTLTYEQYF	TGTGCCAGCAGCAAAGAGGTTGGACACACCCTTACCTACGAGCAGTACTTC
TRBV4-3	TRBJ2-1	TRBD2	NA	CASSQDLPGGGYEQFF	TGCGCCAGCAGCCAAGATCTCCCGGGAGGGGGGTATGAGCAGTTCTTC
TRBV4-2	TRBJ2-7	TRBD2	NA	CASSPGLAPNQKQYF	TGTGCCAGCAGCCCAGGACTAGCGCCAAATCAGAAGCAGTACTTC
TRBV28	TRBJ2-2	TRBD2	once	CASSSGLAGGPGELFF	TGTGCCAGCAGTTCCGGACTAGCGGGAGGTCCCGGGGAGCTGTTTTTT
TRBV19	TRBJ1-1	NA	NA	CASNQGISEAFF	TGTGCCAGTAACCAGGGGATATCTGAAGCTTTCTTT
TRBV5-4	TRBJ2-7	TRBD2	once	CASSTGAGARGEQYF	TGTGCCAGCAGCACAGGAGCGGGAGCTCGAGGCGAGCAGTACTTC
TRBV18	TRBJ1-6	NA	NA	CASSPGRLDSPLHF	TGTGCCAGCTCACCAGGGAGGTTGGATTCACCCCTCCACTTT
TRBV7-9	TRBJ2-7	NA	NA	CASSLIFRGEHPYEQYF	TGTGCCAGCAGCTTAATTTTTCGCGGGGAGCATCCCTACGAGCAGTACTTC
TRBV4-1	TRBJ2-1	NA	NA	CASSQESSVAYNEQFF	TGCGCCAGCAGCCAAGAGAGTAGCGTAGCCTACAATGAGCAGTTCTTC
TRBV5-4	TRBJ2-3	TRBD2	NA	CASSPATSGGTDTQYF	TGTGCCAGCAGCCCCGCGACTAGCGGGGGCACAGATACGCAGTATTTT
TRBV7-2	TRBJ2-7	TRBD2	NA	CASSMGTSGRIYEQYF	TGTGCCAGCAGCATGGGGACTAGCGGGAGAATCTACGAGCAGTACTTC
TRBV4-3	TRBJ1-6	TRBD1	NA	CASSQDHRGYSPLHF	TGCGCCAGCAGCCAAGATCACAGGGGATACTCACCCCTCCACTTT
TRBV9	TRBJ2-7	TRBD2	NA	CASSMGGLADEQYF	TGTGCCAGCAGCATGGGGGGACTAGCGGACGAGCAGTACTTC
TRBV7-6	TRBJ2-7	NA	NA	CASSFLQGNPYEQYF	TGTGCCAGCAGCTTCTTACAGGGAAATCCGTACGAGCAGTACTTC
TRBV3-1/TRBV3-2	TRBJ2-5	TRBD2	NA	CASRDETSAYQETQYF	TGTGCCAGCAGGGATGAGACTAGCGCGTACCAAGAGACCCAGTACTTC
TRBV19	TRBJ1-6	NA	NA	CASSIVGGDSPLHF	TGTGCCAGTAGTATAGTTGGGGGCGATTCACCCCTCCACTTT
TRBV13	TRBJ1-3	NA	NA	CASSYFGNTIYF	TGTGCCAGCAGTTATTTCGGAAACACCATATATTTT
TRBV28	TRBJ2-1	TRBD1	NA	CASRPPGTGIADEQFF	TGTGCCAGCAGACCCCCAGGGACAGGGATCGCGGATGAGCAGTTCTTC
TRBV27	TRBJ1-5	NA	NA	CASSLVPRLNQPQHF	TGTGCCAGCAGTTTAGTTCCGAGACTGAATCAGCCCCAGCATTTT
TRBV4-3	TRBJ2-7	NA	NA	CASSQVPPLAEQTYEQYF	TGCGCCAGCAGCCAAGTTCCCCCCTTAGCGGAGCAAACATACGAGCAGTACTTC
TRBV9	TRBJ1-5	NA	NA	CASSVEWGQQWPQHF	TGTGCCAGCAGCGTAGAGTGGGGCCAGCAGTGGCCCCAGCATTTT
TRBV28	TRBJ2-7	TRBD1	NA	CASSLDFRDSLYEQYF	TGTGCCAGCAGTTTAGACTTCCGGGACAGCCTCTACGAGCAGTACTTC